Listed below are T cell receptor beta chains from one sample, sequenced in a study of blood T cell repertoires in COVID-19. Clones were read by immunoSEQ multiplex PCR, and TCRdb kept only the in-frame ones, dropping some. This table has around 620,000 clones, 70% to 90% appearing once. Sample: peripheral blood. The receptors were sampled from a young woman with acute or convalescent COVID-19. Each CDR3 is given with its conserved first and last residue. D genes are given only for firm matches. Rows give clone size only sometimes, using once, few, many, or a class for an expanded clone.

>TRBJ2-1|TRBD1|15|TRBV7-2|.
CASSEGTASYNEQFF
TGTGCCAGCAGCGAGGGGACAGCCTCCTACAATGAGCAGTTCTTC
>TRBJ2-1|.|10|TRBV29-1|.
CSVDRNNQFF
TGCAGCGTTGACAGAAATAACCAGTTCTTC
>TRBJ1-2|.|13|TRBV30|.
CAWSPGVDYGYTF
TGTGCCTGGAGTCCGGGGGTCGACTATGGCTACACCTTC
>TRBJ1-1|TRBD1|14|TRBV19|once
CASSLGQYYTEAFF
TGTGCCAGTAGTTTGGGACAGTATTACACTGAAGCTTTCTTT
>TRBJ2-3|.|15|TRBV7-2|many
CASSFTRDFRDTQYF
TGTGCCAGCAGCTTTACCCGGGACTTCCGGGATACGCAGTATTTT
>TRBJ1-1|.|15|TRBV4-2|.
CASSQGGQGITEAFF
TGTGCCAGCAGCCAAGGGGGCCAGGGGATCACTGAAGCTTTCTTT
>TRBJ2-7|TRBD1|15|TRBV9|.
CASSVGQGAAYEQYF
TGTGCCAGCAGCGTAGGACAGGGGGCGGCCTACGAGCAGTACTTC
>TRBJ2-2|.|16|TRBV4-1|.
CASSHPGGLGTGELFF
TGCGCCAGCAGCCATCCCGGGGGTTTGGGCACCGGGGAGCTGTTTTTT
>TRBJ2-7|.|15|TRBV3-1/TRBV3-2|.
CASSPPGGTAYEQYF
TGTGCCAGCAGCCCCCCAGGGGGGACAGCCTACGAGCAGTACTTC
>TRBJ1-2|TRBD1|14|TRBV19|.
CASSTRQGNYGYTF
TGTGCCAGTAGTACCCGACAGGGGAACTATGGCTACACCTTC
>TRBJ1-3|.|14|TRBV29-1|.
CAGGQDLSGNTIYF
TGCGCGGGGGGGCAGGACCTCTCTGGAAACACCATATATTTT
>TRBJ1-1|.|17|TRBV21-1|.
CASSIRTGGSMNTEAFF
TGTGCCAGCAGCATCCGGACAGGGGGGAGTATGAACACTGAAGCTTTCTTT
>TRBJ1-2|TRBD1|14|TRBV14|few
CASSQDSPTGVYTF
TGTGCCAGCAGCCAAGATTCCCCGACAGGGGTCTACACCTTC
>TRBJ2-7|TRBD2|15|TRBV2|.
CASTSQAGVPYEQYF
TGTGCCAGCACCAGCCAGGCGGGGGTCCCCTACGAGCAGTACTTC
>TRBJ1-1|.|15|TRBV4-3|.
CASSQHRQVNTEAFF
TGCGCCAGCAGCCAACACCGACAGGTAAATACTGAAGCTTTCTTT
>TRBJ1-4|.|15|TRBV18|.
CASSPRDTGREKLFF
TGTGCCAGCTCACCCCGGGACACAGGGCGTGAAAAACTGTTTTTT
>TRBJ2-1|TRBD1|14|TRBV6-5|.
CASRRQGYYNEQFF
TGTGCCAGCAGGCGACAGGGATACTACAATGAGCAGTTCTTC